Listed below are T cell receptor beta chains from one sample, sequenced in a study of T cell responses to AZD1222 COVID-19 vaccine. Sequencing used immunoSEQ multiplex PCR; TCRdb keeps in-frame clones, though not all of them. The table includes about 180,000 clones, about 86% detected once. This specimen consisted of peripheral blood, obtained on day 0 of AZD1222 vaccination. The source of these receptors is an adult in good health. The CDR3 runs from the conserved cysteine through the conserved F or W. D genes are given only for firm matches. The size field is filled for only some rows; it gives once, few, many or a size class.

J	D	V	size	DNA	CDR3
TRBJ1-1	-	TRBV11-2	once	TGTGCCAGCAGAGGGGGGGGGCAGAATGAAGCTTTCTTT	CASRGGGQNEAFF
TRBJ2-2	-	TRBV6-5	-	TGTGCCGGGGCCCACAGGGAAACCGGGGAGCTGTTTTTT	CAGAHRETGELFF
TRBJ1-6	-	TRBV27	few	TGTGCCAGCAGTCCATCGACAGGTTATAATTCACCCCTCCACTTT	CASSPSTGYNSPLHF
TRBJ2-3	TRBD2	TRBV15	few	TGTGCCACCAGCAGAACCCTTAGCGGGGGCCCGCTCAGGGATACGCAGTATTTT	CATSRTLSGGPLRDTQYF
TRBJ1-2	-	TRBV19	once	TGTGCCAGTAGTGTCCCACAGGGTTTGGACTATGGCTACACCTTC	CASSVPQGLDYGYTF
TRBJ1-5	-	TRBV6-4	many	TGTGCCAGCAGTGCAGAACATAGCAATCAGCCCCAGCATTTT	CASSAEHSNQPQHF
TRBJ2-1	-	TRBV4-2	-	TGTGCCAGCAGCCAAGAAGGTAGTGACATTCAGTTCTTC	CASSQEGSDIQFF
TRBJ2-7	-	TRBV12-2	-	TGTGCAAGTCGCCCTCGGACAGGATCTGACGAGCAGTACTTC	CASRPRTGSDEQYF
TRBJ1-5	-	TRBV7-8	-	TGTGCCGCGGGTGATGGGCAGCCCCAGCATTTT	CAAGDGQPQHF
TRBJ1-6	TRBD1	TRBV3-1/TRBV3-2	-	TGTGCCAGCACCCCGACGGGACAGGCTAATTCACCCCTCCACTTT	CASTPTGQANSPLHF
TRBJ1-1	-	TRBV7-9	-	TGTGCCAGCAGCTTAAAACCACGGGGGAACACTGAAGCTTTCTTT	CASSLKPRGNTEAFF
TRBJ2-7	TRBD2	TRBV18	-	TGTGCCAGCTCACCGTCCGGGACTAGCGGGTCCTACGAGCAGTACTTC	CASSPSGTSGSYEQYF
TRBJ2-1	-	TRBV5-1	-	TGCGCCAGCAGCTTTGGCCACGGCAATGAGCAGTTCTTC	CASSFGHGNEQFF
TRBJ1-2	-	TRBV24-1	-	TGTGCCACAAAGTGGGGGGAAGGCTACACCTTC	CATKWGEGYTF
TRBJ2-7	TRBD2	TRBV14	few	TGTGCCAGCAGCCCGCCCCTCCCTGGACTAGTATACGAGCAGTACTTC	CASSPPLPGLVYEQYF
TRBJ1-5	TRBD1	TRBV7-9	-	TGTGCCAGCAGCTCCGGGACAGTGAATCAGCCCCAGCATTTT	CASSSGTVNQPQHF
TRBJ1-2	-	TRBV20-1	-	TGCAGTGCTAGAGAGGCCGCCGGGACCTTC	CSAREAAGTF
TRBJ1-1	-	TRBV28	-	TGTGCCAGCAGTTTTGAGGGGATGAACACTGAAGCTTTCTTT	CASSFEGMNTEAFF
TRBJ2-2	TRBD2	TRBV4-2	-	TGTGCCAGCAGCCAAGAGACTAGCGGGGGTGCGGAAACCGGGGAGCTGTTTTTT	CASSQETSGGAETGELFF
TRBJ2-2	-	TRBV7-6	-	TGTGCCAGCAGCCTGAGGGGCGGCGGCGGGGAGCTGTTTTTT	CASSLRGGGGELFF